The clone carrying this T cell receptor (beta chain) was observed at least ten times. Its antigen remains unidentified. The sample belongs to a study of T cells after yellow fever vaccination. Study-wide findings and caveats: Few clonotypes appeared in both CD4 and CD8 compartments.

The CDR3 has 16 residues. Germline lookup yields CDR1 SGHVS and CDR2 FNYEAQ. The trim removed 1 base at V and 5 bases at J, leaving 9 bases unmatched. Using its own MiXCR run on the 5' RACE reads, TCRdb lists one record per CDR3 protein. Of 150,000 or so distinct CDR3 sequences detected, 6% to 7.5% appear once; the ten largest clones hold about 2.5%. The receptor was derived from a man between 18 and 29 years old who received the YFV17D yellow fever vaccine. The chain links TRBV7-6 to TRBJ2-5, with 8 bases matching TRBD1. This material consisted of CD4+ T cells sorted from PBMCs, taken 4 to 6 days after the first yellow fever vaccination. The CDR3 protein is CASSLESQGAGETQYF. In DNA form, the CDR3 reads TGTGCCAGCAGCTTAGAATCCCAGGGGGCTGGGGAGACCCAGTACTTC.